This TCR beta chain was observed in a study of CD8+ T cells in alopecia areata. General study results and limits: Higher clonality than in normal scalp was seen in lesional scalp, especially alopecia totalis/universalis.

Treatment noted: oral pan-JAK inhibitor, 5-10 mg twice daily. Alopecia areata patients provided lesional scalp punch biopsies and peripheral blood. The CDR3 covers 14 residues. J lost 7 bases, V lost 4 bases, and 3 bases had no gene match. Germline V gene data show CDR1 as SGDLS and CDR2 as YYNGEE. TCR sequencing used cDNA made by reverse transcription of extracted RNA. Generated by immunoSEQ multiplex PCR, the TCRdb table keeps only in-frame clones and is missing some. The sample yields 150,000 to 200,000 clones, around three fifths seen once. Of note for this clone: Its specificity is unknown. Other DNA sequences in the same sample also yield this CDR3.

The source is a human donor with alopecia areata. This sample comprised CD4+ T cells sorted from blood, obtained between weeks 47 and 50, from a patient treated with tofacitinib. The chain carries TRBV9 and TRBJ1-6, with TRBD1 matching 9 bases. DNA for the CDR3: TGTGCCAGCAGCCCAGGGACAGGGAATTCACCCCTCCACTTT. Encoded protein: CASSPGTGNSPLHF.